The 8 T cell receptor beta chains given below trace back to one sample, sequenced in a study of monozygotic twins with inflammatory bowel disease. After re-calling the 5' RACE reads, TCRdb lists one entry per CDR3 protein, DNA absent. The repertoire table contains approximately 150,000 distinct CDR3 sequences. Sequencing was done on a sample of blood. The receptor source for this set is a human donor with ulcerative colitis or Crohn's disease, or a healthy co-twin of an affected twin (not recorded which).

The chain uses TRBV2 and TRBJ1-1; TCRdb's D call, TRBD1, is unchecked because there is no DNA. Germline assignment: CDR1 SNHLY and CDR2 FYNNEI. This CDR3 is built from 12 residues. This chain's CDR3 is CASGTGGSEAFF.

The chain links TRBV5-1 to TRBJ2-3; TCRdb's D call of TRBD2 is untestable without DNA. Germline values: CDR1 SGHRS, CDR2 YFSETQ. There are 15 residues in the CDR3. The chain's CDR3 is CASSSASGGADTQYF.

The J gene is TRBJ1-2, the V gene TRBV12-3 or TRBV12-4. The CDR3 loop spans 13 amino acids. The CDR3 sequence is CASSSGVGYGYTF.

The genes are TRBV5-1 and TRBJ2-7. Germline lookup yields CDR1 SGHRS and CDR2 YFSETQ. This CDR3 is built from 15 residues. This CDR3 is CASSLVSGVSYEQYF.

The chain uses TRBV12-3 or TRBV12-4 and TRBJ2-5. The CDR3 spans 13 residues. The CDR3 protein is CASSRWDQETQYF.

This CDR3 is CSAATLGGSPLHF. The rearrangement joins TRBV20-1 to TRBJ1-6; TCRdb calls TRBD1, which cannot be checked without DNA. Germline V gene lookup returns CDR1 DFQATT and CDR2 SNEGSKA (reference sequence). The CDR3 sequence is 13 residues long.

This sequence joins TRBV12-3 or TRBV12-4 and TRBJ1-1; the TRBD1 assignment by TCRdb is unverifiable without DNA. The CDR3 is made up of 14 amino acids. The CDR3 loop reads CASTLTRRVTEAFF.

The chain recombines TRBV20-1 with TRBJ1-2; checking the TCRdb D call of TRBD1 is not possible without DNA. CDR1 is DFQATT, CDR2 SNEGSKA, per germline (reference sequence). The CDR3 is 12 amino acids. The CDR3 is CSTHRGDYGYTF.